The source of this T cell receptor (beta chain) is a study of T cells after yellow fever vaccination. The table lists this clonotype with a few counts. Its matching antigen is unknown. 5'RACE template switching added a universal primer site and UMIs to TCR cDNA. Each CDR3 protein is one row after TCRdb ran MiXCR on the 5' RACE reads. Of hundreds of thousands of distinct CDR3 sequences in the sample, approximately 9% are singletons; the top ten hold roughly 17%. Study-wide results and caveats: After the booster, roughly 96% of CD4 and approximately 90% of CD8 primary-response clones were re-detected. Contaminants from the bulk population, in the form of abundant clonotypes, could be found in FACS-sorted repertoires.

The sample in question was PBMCs, obtained on the day of the first yellow fever vaccination. The TCR was taken from a man between 18 and 29 years old who received the YFV17D yellow fever vaccine.

The CDR3 DNA sequence: TGTGCCAGCAGCTGGCCCCTAGCCCGCGAGCAGTACGTC. Amino acids: CASSWPLAREQYV. The rearrangement uses TRBV6-2 or TRBV6-3 and TRBJ2-7; D may be TRBD2 (5 bases). From germline, CDR1 is MNHEY and CDR2 SVGEGT. The CDR3 runs 13 residues. V gave up 6 bases and J gave up 6 bases, with 15 bases separating them.